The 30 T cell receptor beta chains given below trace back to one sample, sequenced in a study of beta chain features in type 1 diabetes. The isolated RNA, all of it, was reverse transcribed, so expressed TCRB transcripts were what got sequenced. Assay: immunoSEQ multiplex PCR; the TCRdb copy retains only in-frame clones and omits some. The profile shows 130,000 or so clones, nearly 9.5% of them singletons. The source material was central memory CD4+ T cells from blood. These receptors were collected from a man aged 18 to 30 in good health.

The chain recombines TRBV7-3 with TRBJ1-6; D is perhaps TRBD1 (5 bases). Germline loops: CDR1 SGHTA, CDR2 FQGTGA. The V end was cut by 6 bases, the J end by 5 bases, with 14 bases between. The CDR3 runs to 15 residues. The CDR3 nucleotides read TGTGCCAGCAGGCCTGACAGACAACATAATTCACCCCTCCACTTT. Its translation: CASRPDRQHNSPLHF. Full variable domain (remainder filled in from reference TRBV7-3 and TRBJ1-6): GAGVSQTPSNKVTEKGKYVELRCDPISGHTALYWYRQSLGQGPEFLIYFQGTGAADDSGLPNDRFFAVRPEGSVSTLKIQRTERGDSAVYLCASRPDRQHNSPLHFGNGTRLTVT.

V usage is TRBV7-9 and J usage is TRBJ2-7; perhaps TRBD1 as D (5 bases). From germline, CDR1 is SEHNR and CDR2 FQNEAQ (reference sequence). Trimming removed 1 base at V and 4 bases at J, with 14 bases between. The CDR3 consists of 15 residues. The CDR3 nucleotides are TGTGCCAGCAGCTTAGATCCAGGGTTAGGTTACGAGCAGTACTTC. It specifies CASSLDPGLGYEQYF.

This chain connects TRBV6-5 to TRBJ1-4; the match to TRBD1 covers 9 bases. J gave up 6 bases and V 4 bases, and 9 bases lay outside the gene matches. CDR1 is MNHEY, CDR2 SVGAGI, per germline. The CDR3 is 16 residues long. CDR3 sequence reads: CASSSIRDRADEKLFF. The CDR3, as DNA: TGTGCCAGCAGTTCTATCCGGGACAGGGCTGATGAAAAACTGTTTTTT.

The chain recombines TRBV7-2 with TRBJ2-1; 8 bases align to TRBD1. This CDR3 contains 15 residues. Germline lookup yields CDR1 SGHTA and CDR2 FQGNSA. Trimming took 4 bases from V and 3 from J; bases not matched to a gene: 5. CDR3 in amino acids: CASSSLTGVYNEQFF. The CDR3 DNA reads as TGTGCCAGCAGCTCCTTGACAGGGGTCTACAATGAGCAGTTCTTC.

The CDR3 reads CASSRTGGQETQYF. The CDR3 DNA reads as TGTGCCAGTAGCAGAACAGGGGGCCAAGAGACCCAGTACTTC. The rearrangement links TRBV19 to TRBJ2-5; the match to TRBD1 covers 8 bases. V lost 6 bases and J lost 1; bases outside the gene matches: 4. CDR3 length equals 14 residues. Germline CDR1 LNHDA, CDR2 SQIVND (reference sequence).

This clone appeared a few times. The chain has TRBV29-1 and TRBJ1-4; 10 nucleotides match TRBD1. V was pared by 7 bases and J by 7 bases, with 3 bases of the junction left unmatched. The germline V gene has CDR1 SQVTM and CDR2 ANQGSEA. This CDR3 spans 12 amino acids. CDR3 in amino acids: CSAGTGVEKLFF. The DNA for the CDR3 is TGCAGCGCCGGGACAGGGGTTGAAAAACTGTTTTTT.

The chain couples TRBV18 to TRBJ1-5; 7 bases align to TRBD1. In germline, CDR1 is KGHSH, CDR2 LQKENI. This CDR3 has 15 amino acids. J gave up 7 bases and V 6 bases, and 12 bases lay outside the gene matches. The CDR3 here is CASSLETGQDQPQHF. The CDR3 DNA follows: TGTGCCAGCTCGCTCGAGACAGGGCAGGACCAGCCCCAGCATTTT.

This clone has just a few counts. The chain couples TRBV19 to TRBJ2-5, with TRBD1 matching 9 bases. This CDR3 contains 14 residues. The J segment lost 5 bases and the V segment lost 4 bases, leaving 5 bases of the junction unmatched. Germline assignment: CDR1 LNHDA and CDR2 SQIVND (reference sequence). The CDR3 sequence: CASSKTGGKETQYF. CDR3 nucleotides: TGTGCCAGTAGTAAGACAGGGGGAAAGGAGACCCAGTACTTC. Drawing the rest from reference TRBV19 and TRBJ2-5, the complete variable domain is DGGITQSPKYLFRKEGQNVTLSCEQNLNHDAMYWYRQDPGQGLRLIYYSQIVNDFQKGDIAEGYSVSREKKESFPLTVTSAQKNPTAFYLCASSKTGGKETQYFGPGTRLLVL.

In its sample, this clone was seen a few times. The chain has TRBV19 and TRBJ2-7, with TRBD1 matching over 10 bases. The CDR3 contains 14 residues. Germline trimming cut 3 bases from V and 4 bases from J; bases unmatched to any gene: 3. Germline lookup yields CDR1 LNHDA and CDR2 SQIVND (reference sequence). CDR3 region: CASSMGQGWYEQYF. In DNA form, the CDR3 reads TGTGCCAGTAGTATGGGACAGGGGTGGTACGAGCAGTACTTC. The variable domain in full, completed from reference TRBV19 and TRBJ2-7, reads DGGITQSPKYLFRKEGQNVTLSCEQNLNHDAMYWYRQDPGQGLRLIYYSQIVNDFQKGDIAEGYSVSREKKESFPLTVTSAQKNPTAFYLCASSMGQGWYEQYFGPGTRLTVT.

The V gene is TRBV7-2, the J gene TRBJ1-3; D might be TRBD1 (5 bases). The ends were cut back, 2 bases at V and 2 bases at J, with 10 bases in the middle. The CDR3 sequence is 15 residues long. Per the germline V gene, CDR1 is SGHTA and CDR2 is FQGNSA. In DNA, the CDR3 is TGTGCCAGCAGCTTACGGCAGGGAACTGGAAACACCATATATTTT. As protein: CASSLRQGTGNTIYF.

CDR3 residues: CASSLPLQGYNSPLHF. CDR3 sequence (DNA): TGCGCCAGCAGCCTTCCTTTACAGGGGTATAATTCACCCCTCCACTTT. The V and J genes are TRBV5-1 and TRBJ1-6; 7 bases are shared with TRBD1. Germline V gene lookup returns CDR1 SGHRS and CDR2 YFSETQ. V shed 4 bases and J 4 bases; nucleotides not matched to a gene: 8. The length of the CDR3 is 16 residues.

Here the CDR3 DNA reads TGTGCCAGCAGCTTAGCGCTAACGCTGCCAAACACTGAAGCTTTCTTT. Amino acids: CASSLALTLPNTEAFF. This chain links TRBV7-2 with TRBJ1-1, with D uncertain. The CDR3 extends over 16 amino acids. Germline V lookup: CDR1 SGHTA, CDR2 FQGNSA. Deletions cut 0 bases from V and 2 bases from J, with 13 bases between. Filled out from reference TRBV7-2 and TRBJ1-1, the complete variable domain reads GAGVSQSPSNKVTEKGKDVELRCDPISGHTALYWYRQSLGQGLEFLIYFQGNSAPDKSGLPSDRFSAERTGGSVSTLTIQRTQQEDSAVYLCASSLALTLPNTEAFFGQGTRLTVV.

This CDR3 is CASSATGGEADTQYF. The CDR3 region has the DNA TGTGCCAGCAGCGCGACAGGGGGCGAGGCAGATACGCAGTATTTT. J is TRBJ2-3 and V is TRBV7-9; the match to TRBD1 covers 10 bases. Looked up from germline, CDR1 is SEHNR and CDR2 is FQNEAQ (reference sequence). Trimming took 5 bases from V and 4 from J; bases not matched to a gene: 6. The CDR3 length is 15 residues.

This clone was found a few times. DNA of the CDR3: TGTGCCAGCAGTGTCCAGGGGGTTCGGGGCGAGCAGTACTTC. This sequence encodes CASSVQGVRGEQYF. The rearrangement links TRBV25-1 to TRBJ2-7, with 7 bases identical to TRBD1. This CDR3 comprises 14 residues. Per the germline V gene, CDR1 is MGHDK and CDR2 is SYGVNS. V lost 4 bases and J lost 6; bases outside the gene matches: 9.

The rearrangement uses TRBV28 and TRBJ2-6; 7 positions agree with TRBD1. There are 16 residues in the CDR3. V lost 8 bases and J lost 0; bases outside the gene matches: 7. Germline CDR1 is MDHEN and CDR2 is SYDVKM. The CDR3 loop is CASQQGISSGANVLTF. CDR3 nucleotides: TGTGCCAGCCAACAGGGGATAAGCTCTGGGGCCAACGTCCTGACTTTC.

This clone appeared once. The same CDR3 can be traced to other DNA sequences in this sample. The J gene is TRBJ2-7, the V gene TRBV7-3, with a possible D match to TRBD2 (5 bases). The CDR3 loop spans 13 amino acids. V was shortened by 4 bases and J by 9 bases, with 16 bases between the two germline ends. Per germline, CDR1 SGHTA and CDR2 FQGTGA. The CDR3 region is CASSSTGSGWQYF. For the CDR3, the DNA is TGTGCCAGCAGCTCCACGGGGTCTGGCTGGCAGTACTTC.

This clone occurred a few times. CDR3 amino acids: CASSYSLENYGYTF. DNA for the CDR3: TGTGCCAGCAGTTACTCGTTGGAGAACTATGGCTACACCTTC. The chain links TRBV6-5 to TRBJ1-2; D remains unclear. This CDR3 contains 14 residues. The germline gives CDR1 MNHEY, CDR2 SVGAGI. With 0 bases removed from V and 2 bases from J, the gap between germline ends came to 7 bases.

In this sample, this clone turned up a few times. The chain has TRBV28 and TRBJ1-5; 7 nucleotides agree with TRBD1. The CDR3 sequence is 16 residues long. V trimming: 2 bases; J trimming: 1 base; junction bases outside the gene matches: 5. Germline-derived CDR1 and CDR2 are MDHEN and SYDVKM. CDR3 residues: CASSLMSGGSNQPQHF. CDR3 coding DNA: TGTGCCAGCAGTTTAATGTCAGGGGGGAGCAATCAGCCCCAGCATTTT.

CDR3 bases: TGTGCCAGCAACAGCGGGGGGGCTGGGGCCGGGGAGCTGTTTTTT. Protein sequence: CASNSGGAGAGELFF. V gene TRBV7-3 combines with J gene TRBJ2-2, with 10 bases matching TRBD2. Germline-derived CDR1 and CDR2 are SGHTA and FQGTGA. The CDR3 totals 15 residues. The J segment lost 6 bases and the V segment lost 7 bases, leaving 8 bases of the junction unmatched.

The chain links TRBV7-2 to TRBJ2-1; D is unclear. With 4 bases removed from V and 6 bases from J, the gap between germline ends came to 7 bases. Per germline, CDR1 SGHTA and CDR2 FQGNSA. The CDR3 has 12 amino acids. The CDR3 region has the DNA TGTGCCAGCAGCTCGCTATTCAATGAGCAGTTCTTC. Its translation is CASSSLFNEQFF.

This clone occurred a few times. The CDR3 loop reads CASSLLAGGSRTGELFF. The CDR3 bases are TGCGCCAGCAGCTTGCTAGCGGGGGGATCCCGAACCGGGGAGCTGTTTTTT. The chain is built from TRBV5-1 and TRBJ2-2, with TRBD2 identical over 11 bases. This CDR3 is 17 amino acids long. Trimming at V came to 1 base and at J to 5 bases, leaving 7 bases not matched to a gene. Germline loops: CDR1 SGHRS, CDR2 YFSETQ.

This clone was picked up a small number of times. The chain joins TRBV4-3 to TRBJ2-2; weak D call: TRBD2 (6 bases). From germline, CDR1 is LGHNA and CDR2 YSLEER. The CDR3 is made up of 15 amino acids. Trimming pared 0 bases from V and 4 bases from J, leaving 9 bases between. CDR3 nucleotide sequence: TGCGCCAGCAGCCAAGAGGGCGGGATCACCGGGGAGCTGTTTTTT. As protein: CASSQEGGITGELFF.

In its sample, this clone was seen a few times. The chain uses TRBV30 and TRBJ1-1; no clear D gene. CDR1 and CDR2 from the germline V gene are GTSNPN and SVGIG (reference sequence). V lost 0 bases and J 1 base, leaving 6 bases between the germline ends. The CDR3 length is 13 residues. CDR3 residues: CAWSVGGNTEAFF. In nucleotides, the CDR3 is TGTGCCTGGAGTGTCGGCGGGAACACTGAAGCTTTCTTT.

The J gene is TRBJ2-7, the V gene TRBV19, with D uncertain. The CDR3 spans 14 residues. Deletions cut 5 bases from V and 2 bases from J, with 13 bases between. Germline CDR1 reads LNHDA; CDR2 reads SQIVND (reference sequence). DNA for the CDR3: TGTGCCAGTAGTCCTCGCACAGCCACCTACGAGCAGTACTTC. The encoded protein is CASSPRTATYEQYF.

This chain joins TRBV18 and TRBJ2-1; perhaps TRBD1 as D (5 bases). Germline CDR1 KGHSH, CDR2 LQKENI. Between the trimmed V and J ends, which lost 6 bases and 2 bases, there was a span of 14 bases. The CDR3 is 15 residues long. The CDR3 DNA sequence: TGTGCCAGCTCTCTTTACGCCAGGGCCTACAATGAGCAGTTCTTC. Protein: CASSLYARAYNEQFF.

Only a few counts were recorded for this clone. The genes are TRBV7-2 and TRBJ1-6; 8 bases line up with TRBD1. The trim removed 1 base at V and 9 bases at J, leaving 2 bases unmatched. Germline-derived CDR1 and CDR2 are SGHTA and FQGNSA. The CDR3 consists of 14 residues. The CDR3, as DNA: TGTGCCAGCAGCTTAGACAGGGGGGCTTCACCCCTCCACTTT. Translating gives CASSLDRGASPLHF.

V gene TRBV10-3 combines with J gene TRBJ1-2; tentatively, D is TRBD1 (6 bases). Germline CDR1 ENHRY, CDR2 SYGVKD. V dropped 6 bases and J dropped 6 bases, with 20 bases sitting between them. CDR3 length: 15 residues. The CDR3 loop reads CAIRIPSGVQDGYTF. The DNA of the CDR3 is TGTGCCATCAGAATTCCCTCAGGGGTTCAGGATGGCTACACCTTC.

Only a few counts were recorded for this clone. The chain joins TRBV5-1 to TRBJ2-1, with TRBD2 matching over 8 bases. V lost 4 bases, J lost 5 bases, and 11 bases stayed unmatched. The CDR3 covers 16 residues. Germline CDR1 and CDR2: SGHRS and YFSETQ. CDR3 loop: CASSPTPGGRDNEQFF. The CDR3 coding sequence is TGCGCCAGCAGCCCCACCCCGGGGGGGCGGGACAATGAGCAGTTCTTC.

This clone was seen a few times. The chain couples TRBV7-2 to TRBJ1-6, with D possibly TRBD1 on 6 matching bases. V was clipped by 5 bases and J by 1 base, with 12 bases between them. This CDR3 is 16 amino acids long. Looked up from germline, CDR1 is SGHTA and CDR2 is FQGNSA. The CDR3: CASSPPTGSYNSPLHF. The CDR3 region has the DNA TGTGCCAGCAGCCCCCCTACAGGGTCCTATAATTCACCCCTCCACTTT.

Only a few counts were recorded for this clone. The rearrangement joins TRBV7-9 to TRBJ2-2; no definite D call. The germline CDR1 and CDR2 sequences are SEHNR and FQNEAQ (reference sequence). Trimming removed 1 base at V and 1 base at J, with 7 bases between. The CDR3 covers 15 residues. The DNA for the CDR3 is TGTGCCAGCAGCTTAGGAGCAGGGAACACCGGGGAGCTGTTTTTT. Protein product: CASSLGAGNTGELFF.